The rows below give T cell receptor beta chains drawn from one sample of a study of blood T cells in healthy people across ages. TCRdb reprocessed the 5' RACE reads via MiXCR and lists one record per CDR3 protein. Of some 550,000 distinct CDR3 sequences listed, more than 45% are singletons. What was sequenced was blood. All receptors come from a man older than 75 in good health. Each CDR3 is given with its conserved first and last residue. A D gene is named only where the DNA matches it firmly. Rows may omit the clone size; those that give it use once, few, many or a size class.

d_call	v_call	clone_size	j_call	cdr3_nt	cdr3_aa
-	TRBV6-1	-	TRBJ2-7	TGTGCCAGCAGAAGGGGGGCGGAAAGCTCCTACGAGCAGTACTTC	CASRRGAESSYEQYF
TRBD2	TRBV5-4	-	TRBJ2-1	TGTGCCAGCAGCGCTGAAGCAGCGGGAGCAAGGAATGAGCAGTTCTTC	CASSAEAAGARNEQFF
-	TRBV20-1	few	TRBJ2-7	TGCAGTGCTAGGGTGAGGGCAGTGCAGAGCTCCTACGAGCAGTACTTC	CSARVRAVQSSYEQYF
-	TRBV9	many	TRBJ2-3	TGTGCCAGCAGCGTAGGGGGTAGCGGCCCCACAGATACGCAGTATTTT	CASSVGGSGPTDTQYF
-	TRBV11-3	-	TRBJ1-6	TGTGCCAGCAGTTACCAATGGGGAGGCGGCCCCATTAGCTCCTATAATTCACCCCTCCACTTT	CASSYQWGGGPISSYNSPLHF
-	TRBV2	few	TRBJ1-2	TGTGCCAGGGCCGGGCCCGGCTATGGCTACACCTTC	CARAGPGYGYTF
TRBD1	TRBV20-1	-	TRBJ2-5	TGCAGTGCTAGATGGACAGGGGTGGAGACCCAGTACTTC	CSARWTGVETQYF
-	TRBV5-1	-	TRBJ1-2	TGCGCCAGCAGCTCCCAGGGAGGAAGGCGGTATCGCTACACCTTC	CASSSQGGRRYRYTF
TRBD2	TRBV6-5	many	TRBJ2-3	TGTGCCAGCAGTTCACCGGGACTAGCGGGCACAGATACGCAGTATTTT	CASSSPGLAGTDTQYF
-	TRBV4-3	few	TRBJ2-2	TGCGCCAGCAGCCAAGATTTGGACAACCTCGGCACCGGGGAGCTGTTTTTT	CASSQDLDNLGTGELFF
-	TRBV9	-	TRBJ2-3	TGTGCCAGCAGCACCCATCCCGGGTTAAATACGCAGTATTTT	CASSTHPGLNTQYF
TRBD2	TRBV2	-	TRBJ2-1	TGTGCCAGCAGTACTAGCGGGGGGCCCAATGAGCAGTTCTTC	CASSTSGGPNEQFF
-	TRBV12-3/TRBV12-4	-	TRBJ2-1	TGTGCCAGCAGGTTAGAGCTAGTCGGGAATGAGCAGTTCTTC	CASRLELVGNEQFF
-	TRBV6-6	-	TRBJ1-1	TGTGCCAGCCGTCCGCTGGGGGTGGGTAATACTGAAGCTTTCTTT	CASRPLGVGNTEAFF
TRBD2	TRBV7-2	-	TRBJ2-5	TGTGCCAGCAGCAGAGGGGCTAGCGGGGCTCGGACCCAGTACTTC	CASSRGASGARTQYF
-	TRBV7-2	-	TRBJ1-1	TGTGCCAGCAGCTTAGGCAGGGCGAACACTGAAGCTTTCTTT	CASSLGRANTEAFF
-	TRBV6-6	-	TRBJ1-4	TGTGCCAGCAGTTACTACGGGGAAGGTCATGGAAAACTGTTTTTT	CASSYYGEGHGKLFF
-	TRBV20-1	-	TRBJ1-2	TGCAGTGCAGCCAAGGACAGATCTAACTATGGCTACACCTTC	CSAAKDRSNYGYTF